This is a list of T cell receptor beta chains from one sample in a study of T cells expressing NK-cell markers. After re-calling the 5' RACE reads, TCRdb lists one entry per CDR3 protein, DNA absent. The repertoire table contains roughly 160,000 distinct CDR3 sequences. Sequencing used blood T cells: a sorted CD56 or NKG2C T cell subset, CD4+ or CD8+ T cells, or bulk PBMC T cells (not recorded which). These receptors were obtained from a man aged 18 to 70 in good health. Each CDR3 is given with its conserved first and last residue.

j_gene	v_gene	CDR3aa
TRBJ2-3	TRBV7-3	CASSLSFGGEPPGLEGTDTQYF
TRBJ2-2	TRBV29-1	CSVQGTGPTGELFF
TRBJ2-7	TRBV9	CASSVDRGREQYF
TRBJ2-7	TRBV1	CTSSPGTSYYEQYF
TRBJ2-5	TRBV28	CASSPARYQETQYF
TRBJ2-3	TRBV27	CASSPPPYDTGYSTDTQYF
TRBJ2-1	TRBV10-3	CAISLAGGSYNEQFF
TRBJ1-5	TRBV27	CASSNLIGQPQHF
TRBJ1-5	TRBV25-1	CASSAGVGNQPQHF
TRBJ2-3	TRBV3-1	CASSGGQHSDTQYF
TRBJ2-1	TRBV7-9	CASSSDPTSSYNEQFF
TRBJ1-1	TRBV7-9	CASSPAPDGNTEAFF
TRBJ2-5	TRBV4-1	CASSRLAGVTETQYF
TRBJ2-2	TRBV15	CATSREAGQGIITGELFF
TRBJ2-7	TRBV9	CASSATGGGPNEQYF
TRBJ2-1	TRBV9	CASSALAGGFTLDEQFF
TRBJ2-3	TRBV29-1	CSVEGGGAGETDTQYF
TRBJ1-2	TRBV27	CASSLSRGGNYGYTF
TRBJ2-1	TRBV11-1	CASSSRAEVSNEQFF
TRBJ2-7	TRBV29-1	CSVEGPSGTGVYEQYF
TRBJ1-2	TRBV29-1	CSVESFRDIGYGYTF
TRBJ1-4	TRBV7-9	CASSLGSTPEKLFF
TRBJ2-1	TRBV10-3	CAISGTPLNEQFF
TRBJ2-5	TRBV2	CASSELLAGIQETQYF
TRBJ2-3	TRBV5-1	CASSGGQGRGTDTQYF
TRBJ1-6	TRBV19	CASSDTGLVVSPLHF
TRBJ2-1	TRBV9	CASSVRGDGDEQFF
TRBJ1-5	TRBV20-1	CSARDLSGEPNQPQHF